The 6 T cell receptor beta chains in this list originate from one sample, sequenced in a study of STAT5B mutations in CD4+ large granular lymphocyte leukemia. Sequencing was performed with immunoSEQ multiplex PCR; in TCRdb, only in-frame clones are kept and a portion is missing. This table holds around 30,000 clones, roughly four fifths found once. Sequenced sample: CD4+ T cells from blood buffy coats. All receptors come from a human donor in good health.

J is TRBJ2-1 and V is TRBV5-5, with D unresolved. The germline gives CDR1 SGHKS, CDR2 YYEKEE (reference sequence). Deletions cut 2 bases from V and 10 bases from J, with 7 bases between. The CDR3 extends over 11 amino acids. CDR3 sequence (DNA): TGTGCCAGCAGCTTTTCGGTCGAGCAGTTCTTC. Its translation is CASSFSVEQFF.

The chain has TRBV5-6 and TRBJ2-2; D is possibly TRBD1 or TRBD2 (5 bases each). CDR1 and CDR2 from the germline V gene are SGHDT and YYEEEE. V lost 0 bases and J 5 bases, leaving 14 bases between the germline ends. The CDR3 loop spans 16 amino acids. Written as DNA, the CDR3 is TGTGCCAGCAGCTTGGTTGGGGGTTCAGAGACCGGGGAGCTGTTTTTT. As protein: CASSLVGGSETGELFF.

This chain connects TRBV30 to TRBJ1-6, with 7 bases identical to TRBD1. Germline loops: CDR1 GTSNPN, CDR2 SVGIG (reference sequence). Trimming at V came to 3 bases and at J to 7 bases, leaving 6 bases not matched to a gene. CDR3 length: 14 residues. The CDR3 sequence: CAWSAGQDNSPLHF. In nucleotides, the CDR3 is TGTGCCTGGAGCGCCGGACAGGACAATTCACCCCTCCACTTT. The whole variable domain, filled in from reference TRBV30 and TRBJ1-6, reads SQTIHQWPATLVQPVGSPLSLECTVEGTSNPNLYWYRQAAGRGLQLLFYSVGIGQISSEVPQNLSASRPQDRQFILSSKKLLLSDSGFYLCAWSAGQDNSPLHFGNGTRLTVT.

J is TRBJ2-7 and V is TRBV19; 11 nucleotides agree with TRBD2. Trimming took 5 bases from V and 7 from J; bases not matched to a gene: 25. The CDR3 loop spans 20 amino acids. CDR1 LNHDA and CDR2 SQIVND come from the germline V gene (reference sequence). The DNA of the CDR3 is TGTGCCAGTAGTCCCCTCCCGGGACTGAGGACTAGCGGGCCGCTAGAGGAGCAGTACTTC. It encodes CASSPLPGLRTSGPLEEQYF. Together with reference TRBV19 and TRBJ2-7, the CDR3 gives the full variable domain: DGGITQSPKYLFRKEGQNVTLSCEQNLNHDAMYWYRQDPGQGLRLIYYSQIVNDFQKGDIAEGYSVSREKKESFPLTVTSAQKNPTAFYLCASSPLPGLRTSGPLEEQYFGPGTRLTVT.

This chain links TRBV2 with TRBJ1-2; 9 positions agree with TRBD1. V dropped 6 bases and J dropped 13; count of bases not matched to a gene: 15. The V gene's germline CDR1 is SNHLY and CDR2 FYNNEI. This CDR3 has 14 residues. The CDR3 coding sequence is TGTGCCAGCAGCCAGTCCGGGACAGGGCTTTCGGGCACCTTC. It is translated as CASSQSGTGLSGTF.

The V gene is TRBV7-2, the J gene TRBJ1-2, with a weak D call TRBD1 (6 bases). This CDR3 is 15 amino acids long. Germline lookup yields CDR1 SGHTA and CDR2 FQGNSA. V gave up 6 bases and J gave up 5 bases, with 19 bases separating them. The chain's CDR3 is CASRIAGGGEYGYTF. CDR3 in DNA: TGTGCCAGCAGAATAGCAGGCGGGGGCGAGTATGGCTACACCTTC. Looking up the rest from reference TRBV7-2 and TRBJ1-2 gives the full variable domain: GAGVSQSPSNKVTEKGKDVELRCDPISGHTALYWYRQSLGQGLEFLIYFQGNSAPDKSGLPSDRFSAERTGGSVSTLTIQRTQQEDSAVYLCASRIAGGGEYGYTFGSGTRLTVV.